This T cell receptor (beta chain) came from a study of blood T cell repertoires in COVID-19. For the study at large: Acute and convalescent COVID-19 samples came from the United States, Italy and Spain.

This clone is a singleton in its sample. TCRdb's table, derived via immunoSEQ multiplex PCR, lists solely in-frame clones and lacks some. The sample lists about 33,000 clones, 80% to 90% seen once, with about 23% in the top ten. After removal of 5 bases from V and 4 bases from J, the junction contained 7 bases not matched to a gene. The germline V gene encodes CDR1 SNHLY and CDR2 FYNNEI. The CDR3 is made up of 14 amino acids. The source is a woman of 80 years or more with active or convalescent COVID-19. The chain combines TRBV2 with TRBJ1-1, with TRBD1 identical over 7 bases. The sequenced sample consisted of peripheral blood. The CDR3 protein is CASSFASGGTEAFF. In DNA, the CDR3 is TGTGCCAGCAGTTTCGCTTCAGGGGGCACTGAAGCTTTCTTT.